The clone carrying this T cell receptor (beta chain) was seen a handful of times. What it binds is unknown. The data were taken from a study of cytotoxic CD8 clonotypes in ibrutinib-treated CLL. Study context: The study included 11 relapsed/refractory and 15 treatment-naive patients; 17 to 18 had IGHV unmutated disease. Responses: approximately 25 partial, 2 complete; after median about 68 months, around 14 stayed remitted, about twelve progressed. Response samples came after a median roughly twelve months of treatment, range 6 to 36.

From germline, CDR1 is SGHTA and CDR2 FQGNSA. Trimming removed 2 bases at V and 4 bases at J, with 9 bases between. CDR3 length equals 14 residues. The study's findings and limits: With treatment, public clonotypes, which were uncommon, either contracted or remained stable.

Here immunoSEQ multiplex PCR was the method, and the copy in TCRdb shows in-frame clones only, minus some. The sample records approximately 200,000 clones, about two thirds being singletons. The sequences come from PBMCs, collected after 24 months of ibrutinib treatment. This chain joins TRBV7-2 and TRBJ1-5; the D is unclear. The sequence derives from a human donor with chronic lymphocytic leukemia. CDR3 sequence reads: CASSLISTNQPQHF. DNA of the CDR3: TGTGCCAGCAGCTTAATTTCGACGAATCAGCCCCAGCATTTT. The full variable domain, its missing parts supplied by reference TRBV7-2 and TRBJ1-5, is GAGVSQSPSNKVTEKGKDVELRCDPISGHTALYWYRQSLGQGLEFLIYFQGNSAPDKSGLPSDRFSAERTGGSVSTLTIQRTQQEDSAVYLCASSLISTNQPQHFGDGTRLSIL.